Included here is one TCR beta chain sequence, with context. Its antigen is still unknown. These data are taken from a study of T cells in localized non-small cell lung cancer. The table came from immunoSEQ multiplex PCR; TCRdb's copy has only in-frame clones and leaves some out. The sample consists of about 45,000 clones, roughly 91% of them appearing once. Study outcomes and limitations: Owing to sequencing of a solitary tumor region, heterogeneity cannot be discounted. Adjacent lung was found to contain a median around 58 of the top 100 tumor clones. Peak T cell clonality was found in uninvolved adjacent lung, exceeding tumor.

This clonotype was sampled from a woman aged 40-75 years with stage II lung adenocarcinoma. Sequences were derived from PBMCs, sampled before any cancer treatment.

The CDR3, as DNA: TGTGCCAGCTCGAGCGCGGGGTCTCTGGGGGCCAACGTCCTGACTTTC. This sequence encodes CASSSAGSLGANVLTF. This rearrangement joins TRBV18 to TRBJ2-6; possible D gene TRBD2, 6 bases. The CDR3 extends over 16 amino acids. From germline, CDR1 is KGHSH and CDR2 LQKENI. Trimming left V 6 bases short and J 4 bases short, with 16 bases between.